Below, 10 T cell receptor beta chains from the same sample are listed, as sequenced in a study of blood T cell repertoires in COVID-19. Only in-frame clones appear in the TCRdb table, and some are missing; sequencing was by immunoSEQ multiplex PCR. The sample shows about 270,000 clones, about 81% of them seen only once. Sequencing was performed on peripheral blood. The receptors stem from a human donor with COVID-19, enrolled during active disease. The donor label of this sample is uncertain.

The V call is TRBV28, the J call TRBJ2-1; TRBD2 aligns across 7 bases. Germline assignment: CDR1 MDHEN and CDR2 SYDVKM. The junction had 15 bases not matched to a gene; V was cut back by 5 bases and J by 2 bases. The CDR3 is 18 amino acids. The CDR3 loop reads CASSPRGLPNPTYNEQFF. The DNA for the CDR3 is TGTGCCAGCAGTCCAAGGGGACTACCAAACCCTACCTACAATGAGCAGTTCTTC.

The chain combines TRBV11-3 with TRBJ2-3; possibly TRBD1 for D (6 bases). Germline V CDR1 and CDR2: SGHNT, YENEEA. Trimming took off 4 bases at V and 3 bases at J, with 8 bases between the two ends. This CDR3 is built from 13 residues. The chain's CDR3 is CASSWGRTDTQYF. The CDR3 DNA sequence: TGTGCCAGCAGCTGGGGGCGTACAGATACGCAGTATTTT. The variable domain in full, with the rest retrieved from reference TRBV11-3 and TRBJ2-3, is EAGVVQSPRYKIIEKKQPVAFWCNPISGHNTLYWYLQNLGQGPELLIRYENEEAVDDSQLPKDRFSAERLKGVDSTLKIQPAELGDSAVYLCASSWGRTDTQYFGPGTRLTVL.

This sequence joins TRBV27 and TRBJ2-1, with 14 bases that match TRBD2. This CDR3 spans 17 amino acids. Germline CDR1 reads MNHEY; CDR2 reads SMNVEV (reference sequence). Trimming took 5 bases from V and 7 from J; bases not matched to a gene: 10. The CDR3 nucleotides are TGTGCCAGCAGTCCACTCGGGACTAGCGGGAGCGTTAATGAGCAGTTCTTC. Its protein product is CASSPLGTSGSVNEQFF.

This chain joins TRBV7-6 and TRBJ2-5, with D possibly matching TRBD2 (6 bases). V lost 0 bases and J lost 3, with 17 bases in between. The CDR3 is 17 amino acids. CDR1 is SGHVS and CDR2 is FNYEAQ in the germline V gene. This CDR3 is CASSLAFRSGGEETQYF. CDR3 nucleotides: TGTGCCAGCAGCTTAGCGTTTCGTAGCGGCGGGGAAGAGACCCAGTACTTC.

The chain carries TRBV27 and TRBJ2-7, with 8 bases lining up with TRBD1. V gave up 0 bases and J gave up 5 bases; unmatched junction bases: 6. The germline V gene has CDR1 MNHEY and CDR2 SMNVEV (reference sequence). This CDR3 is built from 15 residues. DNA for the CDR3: TGTGCCAGCAGTTTATCACGGGACAGGCACGACGAGCAGTACTTC. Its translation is CASSLSRDRHDEQYF.

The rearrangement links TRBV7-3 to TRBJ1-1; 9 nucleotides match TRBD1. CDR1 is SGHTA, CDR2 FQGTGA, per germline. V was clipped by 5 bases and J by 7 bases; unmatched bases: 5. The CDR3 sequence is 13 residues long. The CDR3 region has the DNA TGTGCCAGCAGCCGGGACAGGGAGCTTGAAGCTTTCTTT. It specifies CASSRDRELEAFF.

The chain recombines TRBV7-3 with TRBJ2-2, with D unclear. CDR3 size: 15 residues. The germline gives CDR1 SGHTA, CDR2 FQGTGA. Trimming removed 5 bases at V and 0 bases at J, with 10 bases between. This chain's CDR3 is CASSPRLTNTGELFF. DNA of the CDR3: TGTGCCAGCAGCCCCCGACTGACGAACACCGGGGAGCTGTTTTTT.

The CDR3 coding sequence is TGTGCCAGCAGTCCCCCCCCAAGGACTAACTACACCTTC. It specifies CASSPPPRTNYTF. This chain uses TRBV27 with TRBJ1-2; D is unclear. V was clipped by 5 bases and J by 10 bases, with 17 bases between them. The CDR3 is 13 residues long. In germline, CDR1 is MNHEY, CDR2 SMNVEV (reference sequence).

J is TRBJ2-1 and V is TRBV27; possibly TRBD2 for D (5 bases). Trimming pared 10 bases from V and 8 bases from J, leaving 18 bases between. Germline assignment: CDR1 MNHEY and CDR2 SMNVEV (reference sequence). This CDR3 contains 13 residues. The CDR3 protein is CATRPFGIDEQFF. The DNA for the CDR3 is TGTGCCACCCGTCCCTTCGGGATCGATGAGCAGTTCTTC.

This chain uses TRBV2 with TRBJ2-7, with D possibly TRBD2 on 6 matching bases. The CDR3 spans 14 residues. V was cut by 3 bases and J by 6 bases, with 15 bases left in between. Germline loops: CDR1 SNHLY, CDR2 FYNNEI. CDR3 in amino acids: CASSEWGELGEQYF. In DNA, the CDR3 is TGTGCCAGCAGTGAGTGGGGGGAGTTGGGCGAGCAGTACTTC.